The present entry profiles one T cell receptor beta chain with its context. The data belong to a study of blood T cell repertoires in COVID-19. Germline V gives CDR1 SGDLS, CDR2 YYNGEE. The V end lost 0 bases, the J end lost 6 bases, and 9 bases lay between the germline ends. This CDR3 is 13 amino acids long. Assay: immunoSEQ multiplex PCR; the TCRdb copy retains only in-frame clones and omits some. The table lists over 150,000 clones, 85% to 90% of them singletons. The sample comprised peripheral blood. The chain has TRBV9 and TRBJ1-2; D gene uncertain. The TCR sequence derives from a woman at least 80 years old with COVID-19, enrolled during active disease. CDR3 DNA: TGTGCCAGCAGCGTAGGGCTGGCGGATGGCTACACCTTC. It codes for CASSVGLADGYTF.